This passage covers 24 T cell receptor beta chains from one sample sequenced in a study of blood T cell repertoires in COVID-19. Only in-frame clones appear in the TCRdb table, and some are missing; sequencing was by immunoSEQ multiplex PCR. This sample has approximately 220,000 clones, with about 87% found just once. Material: PBMCs or T cells enriched from blood (not recorded which). The receptors come from a young man who had recovered from COVID-19.

This chain uses TRBV23-1 with TRBJ2-7, with D perhaps TRBD2 (5 bases). TRBV23-1 is an open reading frame, and its role is uncertain. Trimming left V 1 base short and J 1 base short, with 8 bases between. This CDR3 comprises 14 residues. The CDR3 DNA is TGCGCCAGCAGTCAATTCCGGGGTTCCTACGAGCAGTACTTC. Translation gives CASSQFRGSYEQYF.

This clone has only a few counts. The rearrangement joins TRBV10-1 to TRBJ2-1; D may be TRBD2 (5 bases). With 1 base removed from V and 7 bases from J, the gap between germline ends came to 17 bases. This CDR3 has 16 residues. Per the germline V gene, CDR1 is WNHNN and CDR2 is SYGVQD (reference sequence). The CDR3 protein is CASSELGSSRENEQFF. Written as DNA, the CDR3 is TGCGCCAGCAGTGAGTTGGGAAGTAGCCGGGAAAATGAGCAGTTCTTC.

The chain couples TRBV5-4 to TRBJ1-2; tentatively, D is TRBD1 (5 bases). The germline gives CDR1 SGHNT, CDR2 YYREEE (reference sequence). The CDR3 covers 14 residues. V dropped 0 bases and J dropped 2 bases, with 8 bases sitting between them. The CDR3 reads CASSLEGSNYGYTF. CDR3 coding DNA: TGTGCCAGCAGCTTGGAGGGGTCAAACTATGGCTACACCTTC.

This chain connects TRBV7-6 to TRBJ2-1; 12 bases fit TRBD2. Germline V lookup: CDR1 SGHVS, CDR2 FNYEAQ. Unmatched junction bases numbered 7, after V lost 5 bases and J lost 8 bases. The CDR3 is made up of 15 amino acids. CDR3 DNA sequence: TGTGCCAGCAGCAGAACTAGCGGGGGGATCGATGAGCAGTTCTTC. This gives the protein CASSRTSGGIDEQFF.

The gene calls are TRBV10-2 and TRBJ2-7; TRBD2 matches at 8 bases. Trimming removed 2 bases from V and 0 bases from J; junction bases left unmatched: 9. This CDR3 is built from 17 residues. Per germline, CDR1 WSHSY and CDR2 SAAADI. DNA of the CDR3: TGCGCCAGCAGTGAGAGGAAGGAGACTAGCGTCTCCTACGAGCAGTACTTC. It specifies CASSERKETSVSYEQYF.

This clone occurred once. The chain recombines TRBV11-2 with TRBJ2-7; 7 nucleotides align to TRBD1. V shed 5 bases, J shed 6 bases, and the junction held 22 bases outside the gene matches. The CDR3 loop spans 18 amino acids. CDR1 and CDR2 from the germline V gene are SGHAT and FQNNGV. CDR3 protein: CASSRALQGLSSAREQYF. CDR3 nucleotides: TGTGCCAGCAGCCGAGCCCTACAGGGGCTGTCGTCTGCTCGCGAGCAGTACTTC. Using reference TRBV11-2 and TRBJ2-7 for the parts outside the CDR3, the full variable domain is EAGVAQSPRYKIIEKRQSVAFWCNPISGHATLYWYQQILGQGPKLLIQFQNNGVVDDSQLPKDRFSAERLKGVDSTLKIQPAKLEDSAVYLCASSRALQGLSSAREQYFGPGTRLTVT.

The V call is TRBV7-9, the J call TRBJ2-3, with TRBD2 matching 10 bases. CDR3 length equals 18 residues. Germline V gives CDR1 SEHNR, CDR2 FQNEAQ (reference sequence). Trimming cost V 1 base and J 0 bases; bases outside gene matches: 7. The CDR3 coding sequence is TGTGCCAGCAGCTTAGGGGCGGAAGCGGGAGGGAGCACAGATACGCAGTATTTT. Protein: CASSLGAEAGGSTDTQYF.

In this sample, this clone turned up a few times. The J gene is TRBJ2-7, the V gene TRBV19; 9 nucleotides align to TRBD2. Losses at the gene ends were 3 bases for V and 0 bases for J; bases not matched to a gene: 9. This CDR3 comprises 17 residues. Germline assignment: CDR1 LNHDA and CDR2 SQIVND (reference sequence). The CDR3: CASSMQGLAGFSYEQYF. In nucleotides, the CDR3 is TGTGCCAGTAGTATGCAGGGGCTAGCGGGGTTCTCCTACGAGCAGTACTTC.

This sequence joins TRBV5-1 and TRBJ2-4; TRBD2 matches 9 bases. V dropped 0 bases and J dropped 4; count of bases not matched to a gene: 8. The CDR3 contains 17 residues. Germline V gene sequence: CDR1 SGHRS, CDR2 YFSETQ. Written as DNA, the CDR3 is TGCGCCAGCAGCTTGGTAGGTGATAGCGGGAGTAAAAACATTCAGTACTTC. It yields the protein CASSLVGDSGSKNIQYF.

Worth noting for this clone: Distinct nucleotide sequences in the sample also encode this CDR3. The chain has TRBV6-5 and TRBJ2-7, with 10 positions matching TRBD1. This CDR3 spans 14 amino acids. The trim removed 5 bases at V and 4 bases at J, leaving 5 bases unmatched. The germline V gene encodes CDR1 MNHEY and CDR2 SVGAGI. CDR3 loop: CASSTRQGAYEQYF. The DNA of the CDR3 is TGTGCCAGCAGTACTCGACAGGGGGCTTACGAGCAGTACTTC.

The rearrangement uses TRBV9 and TRBJ2-7; 14 nucleotides match TRBD2. Germline V lookup: CDR1 SGDLS, CDR2 YYNGEE. V shed 3 bases, J shed 5 bases, and the junction held 1 base outside the gene matches. The CDR3 loop spans 14 amino acids. This chain's CDR3 is CASSAGLAGDEQYF. Here the CDR3 DNA reads TGTGCCAGCAGCGCGGGACTAGCGGGAGACGAGCAGTACTTC.

The chain joins TRBV19 to TRBJ1-6; D uncertain. Germline V CDR1 and CDR2: LNHDA, SQIVND (reference sequence). CDR3 size: 15 residues. Trimming left V 0 bases short and J 10 bases short, with 13 bases between. CDR3 loop: CASSIESVGVSPLHF. CDR3 coding DNA: TGTGCCAGTAGTATAGAAAGTGTAGGAGTATCACCCCTCCACTTT.

This rearrangement joins TRBV7-2 to TRBJ2-3, with D tentatively TRBD2 (6 bases). CDR1 is SGHTA and CDR2 is FQGNSA in the germline V gene. V was shortened by 1 base and J by 5 bases, with 19 bases between the two germline ends. The CDR3 runs to 17 residues. In nucleotides, the CDR3 is TGTGCCAGCAGCTTAGTGCGGCGGGGATCTCTCCAAGATACGCAGTATTTT. Its translation: CASSLVRRGSLQDTQYF.

The CDR3 DNA is TGTGCCAGTAGCGGACTAGCGGGAGGAGACGAGCAGTACTTC. Its protein is CASSGLAGGDEQYF. The chain joins TRBV19 to TRBJ2-7; 14 bases match TRBD2. J gave up 5 bases and V 6 bases, and 3 bases lay outside the gene matches. The CDR3 is 14 amino acids. Germline-derived CDR1 and CDR2 are LNHDA and SQIVND (reference sequence).

The CDR3 sequence is CASNTYRLTGQFVGELFF. The CDR3 DNA is TGTGCCAGTAACACCTACCGTTTGACCGGACAGTTCGTGGGGGAGCTGTTTTTT. The rearrangement joins TRBV19 to TRBJ2-2; maybe TRBD1 (6 bases). V was shortened by 7 bases and J by 8 bases, with 29 bases between the two germline ends. Germline values: CDR1 LNHDA, CDR2 SQIVND (reference sequence). This CDR3 is 18 amino acids long.

CDR3 nucleotides: TGTGCCAGCAGTCGACAGGGGGGTGGTGAAAAACTGTTTTTT. Translation gives CASSRQGGGEKLFF. The rearrangement joins TRBV28 to TRBJ1-4, with 9 bases aligning to TRBD1. V shed 5 bases, J shed 7 bases, and the junction held 5 bases outside the gene matches. The CDR3 is 14 amino acids. Germline V gene lookup returns CDR1 MDHEN and CDR2 SYDVKM.

The genes are TRBV10-3 and TRBJ2-7; 8 nucleotides match TRBD2. The CDR3 loop spans 15 amino acids. CDR1 is ENHRY and CDR2 is SYGVKD in the germline V gene. V trimming: 6 bases; J trimming: 5 bases; junction bases outside the gene matches: 12. CDR3 sequence reads: CAIRPVSGSVDEQYF. The CDR3 coding sequence is TGTGCCATCAGGCCAGTGAGCGGGAGTGTCGACGAGCAGTACTTC.

The rearrangement uses TRBV6-6 and TRBJ2-7; possible D gene TRBD2, 6 bases. The V end was cut by 0 bases, the J end by 3 bases, with 12 bases between. The CDR3 contains 15 residues. Germline V gene sequence: CDR1 MNHNY, CDR2 SVGAGI (reference sequence). As DNA, the CDR3 is TGTGCCAGCAGTTACTCGATCGCGGGGATCTACGAGCAGTACTTC. This sequence encodes CASSYSIAGIYEQYF.

This clone is a singleton in its sample. The J gene is TRBJ2-3, the V gene TRBV11-2; 8 bases map to TRBD2. V lost 4 bases, J lost 1 base, and 10 bases stayed unmatched. Germline assignment: CDR1 SGHAT and CDR2 FQNNGV. The CDR3 totals 17 residues. The CDR3 DNA reads TGTGCCAGCAGCTCGAACTGGACTAGCAAACGCACAGATACGCAGTATTTT. As protein: CASSSNWTSKRTDTQYF.

The chain combines TRBV3-1 (or the pseudogene TRBV3-2) with TRBJ1-4; D uncertain. Trimming pared 8 bases from V and 7 bases from J, leaving 17 bases between. The CDR3 is made up of 14 amino acids. Germline V gives CDR1 LGHDT, CDR2 YNNKEL (reference sequence). CDR3 loop: CASRYSGSVEKLFF. The CDR3 DNA sequence: TGTGCCAGCCGCTACTCGGGATCCGTTGAAAAACTGTTTTTT.

With respect to this clone: Other nucleotide sequences in the sample specify the same CDR3. V is TRBV19 and J is TRBJ1-4, with 8 positions matching TRBD1. Germline V gene data show CDR1 as LNHDA and CDR2 as SQIVND (reference sequence). The CDR3 is made up of 16 amino acids. J lost 0 bases, V lost 6 bases, and 6 bases had no gene match. CDR3 loop: CASRPGQGATNEKLFF. The CDR3 coding sequence is TGTGCCAGTAGACCCGGACAGGGCGCAACTAATGAAAAACTGTTTTTT.

The V call is TRBV12-5, the J call TRBJ2-1; 8 positions match TRBD1. This CDR3 is built from 14 residues. The junction had 1 base not matched to a gene; V was cut back by 1 base and J by 5 bases. CDR1 is LGHNT, CDR2 FRNRAP, per germline. In DNA, the CDR3 is TGTGCTAGTGGTTTGGGACAGGGGAACAATGAGCAGTTCTTC. It specifies CASGLGQGNNEQFF.

The V and J genes are TRBV28 and TRBJ1-2; perhaps TRBD1 as D (5 bases). CDR1 MDHEN and CDR2 SYDVKM come from the germline V gene. V was clipped by 7 bases and J by 4 bases, with 10 bases between them. The CDR3 length is 12 residues. DNA of the CDR3: TGTGCCAGCACGACGGGGGGCTATGGCTACACCTTC. This gives the protein CASTTGGYGYTF.

Of note for this clone: It is unclear where the CDR3 begins or ends on the DNA, so no DNA is shown, and the CDR3 is as TCRdb lists it. The chain employs TRBV12-2 and TRBJ2-7; TRBD1 is the table's D call and was not checked against the DNA. TRBV12-2 is labeled a pseudogene. The CDR3 is 15 amino acids in total, end residues counted. CDR3 sequence reads: CASRLAGTYRCEQYF.